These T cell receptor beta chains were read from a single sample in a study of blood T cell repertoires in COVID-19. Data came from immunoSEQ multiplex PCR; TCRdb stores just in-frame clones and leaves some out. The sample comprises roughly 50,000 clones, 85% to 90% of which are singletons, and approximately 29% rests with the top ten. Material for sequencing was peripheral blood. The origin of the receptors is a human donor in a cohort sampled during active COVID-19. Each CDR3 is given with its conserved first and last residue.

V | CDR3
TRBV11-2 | CASSLGLGRGSYHEQYF
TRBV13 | CASSLEFGTGGEQYF
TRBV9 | CASSVAPGSGGYTF
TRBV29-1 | CSAWDTATEAFF
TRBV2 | CASSPRQGSTYEQYF
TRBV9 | CASSAGQGANQPQHF
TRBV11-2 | CASSLVGGQETQYF
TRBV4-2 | CASSQARTSYEQYF
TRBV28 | CASSLWYGNTDTQYF
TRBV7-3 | CASSLPPGGEQFF
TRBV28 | CASSTVGQGFPDTQYF
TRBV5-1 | CASSPGLTGEETQYF
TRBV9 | CASSVEAGVTDTQYF
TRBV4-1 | CASSLGGVPLPYEQYF
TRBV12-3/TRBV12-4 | CASSLVDRPIQYF
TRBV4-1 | CASSQDSGQGAFNSPLHF
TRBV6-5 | CASRWTGGNTEAFF
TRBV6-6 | CASSPVETQYF
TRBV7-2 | CASSFAGDEKLFF
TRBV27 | CASIPVDRVNTGELFF
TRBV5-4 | CASSLVGQADTQYF
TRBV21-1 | CASSKGTREVPTEAFF
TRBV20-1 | CSARGGHEQYF
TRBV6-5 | CASSRSGEAGELFF
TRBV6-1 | CASSEAGLGEETQYF
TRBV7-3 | CASSFRQGANVLTF
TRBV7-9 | CASSLWAGRGTEAFF
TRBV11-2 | CASSLAEANLAKNIQYF
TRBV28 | CASSLFSAGYNEQFF
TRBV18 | CASSKTGTGAYEQYF
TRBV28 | CASSLYPQGRETQYF
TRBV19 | CASSPDRKNEQYF
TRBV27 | CASRWTGETEAFF
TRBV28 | CASSLPQGGARLYTF
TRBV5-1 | CASSLGAVSSGYTF
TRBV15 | CATSRDSGGRRNEQFF
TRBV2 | CASSDMRVEAFF
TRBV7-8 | CASSLRRAGQPQHF
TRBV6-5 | CASYRSLSYEQYF
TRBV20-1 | CSASPGQGSNEQYF
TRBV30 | CAWSGGGFSGANVLTF
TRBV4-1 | CASSQDKTASPLHF
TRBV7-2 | CASSSSSGNTIYF
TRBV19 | CATHRSFGADTQYF
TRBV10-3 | CAISAGRIGGAFF
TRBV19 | CASSIDRRTSGVYSSTDTQYF
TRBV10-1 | CASSESNVYRESTGELFF